Below are 21 T cell receptor beta chains sequenced from a single sample in a study of cytomegalovirus exposure and HLA in healthy donors (dated by TCRdb to about 2017). Libraries were prepared through the immunoSEQ multiplex PCR assay. For the multiplex PCR, a mixture combining 60 forward primers for TCR Vbeta segments and 13 reverse primers for TCR Jbeta segments was used. TCRdb's version of the immuneACCESS table is confined to in-frame rearrangements and falls short of the full clone set. An unresolved V gene accounts for under half of the shortfall where checked; the remainder is of unknown origin. The sample contains 150,000 or so clones, around 78% of them found a single time. Approximately 1% of the sample belongs to the ten largest clones. Sequences were obtained from PBMCs. These receptor sequences come from a woman aged 40-49 years in good health and CMV-seronegative.

This clone was seen once. The rearrangement links TRBV14 to TRBJ2-1, with TRBD2 matching over 13 bases. In germline, CDR1 is SGHDN, CDR2 FVKESK. The ends lost 4 bases at V and 8 bases at J; junction bases unmatched: 5. This CDR3 region has 15 residues. The CDR3 DNA is TGTGCCAGCAGCCCCCGGACTAGCGGGAGCGATGAGCAGTTCTTC. This codes for CASSPRTSGSDEQFF.

CDR3 DNA sequence: TGTGCCAGCAGTGTAGCGGGTTGGACCGGGGAGCTGTTTTTT. As protein: CASSVAGWTGELFF. V and J are TRBV25-1 and TRBJ2-2; 7 bases agree with TRBD2. Losses at the gene ends were 4 bases for V and 5 bases for J; bases not matched to a gene: 4. CDR3 length: 14 amino acids. From germline, CDR1 is MGHDK and CDR2 SYGVNS.

This clone was observed a single time. V is TRBV6-1 and J is TRBJ2-3; maybe TRBD2 (5 bases). V was pared by 8 bases and J by 4 bases, with 19 bases between. Germline CDR1 and CDR2: MNHNS and SASEGT. This CDR3 is built from 15 residues. This CDR3 is CASRLEDPRPDTQYF. CDR3 coding DNA: TGTGCCAGCCGGTTGGAGGACCCACGGCCAGATACGCAGTATTTT.

Concerning this clone itself: One end of the junction does not line up with germline, which may come from a read error. This rearrangement joins TRBV2 to TRBJ1-3, with D unclear. The germline gives CDR1 SNHLY, CDR2 FYNNEI. The CDR3 has 13 residues. The CDR3 DNA reads TGTGCCAGCAGTGTTGAGGGCGGGAGGAGGGTGCATTTT. Encoded protein: CASSVEGGRRVHF.

The chain employs TRBV19 and TRBJ2-2; TRBD2 matches at 8 bases. CDR1 and CDR2 (germline): LNHDA, SQIVND (reference sequence). V shed 5 bases, J shed 4 bases, and the junction held 9 bases outside the gene matches. This CDR3 comprises 16 residues. In DNA, the CDR3 is TGTGCCAGTAGTGGGGCAGTAGCGGGGCCCACCGGGGAGCTGTTTTTT. Encoded protein: CASSGAVAGPTGELFF.

This chain uses TRBV7-6 with TRBJ2-1; 10 nucleotides match TRBD2. The CDR3 extends over 16 amino acids. V gave up 2 bases and J gave up 12 bases; unmatched junction bases: 13. Germline assignment: CDR1 SGHVS and CDR2 FNYEAQ. The CDR3 sequence: CASSLRTSGYTGGQFF. CDR3 sequence (DNA): TGTGCCAGCAGCTTAAGGACTAGCGGTTATACCGGGGGGCAGTTCTTC.

A single count supports this clone. The genes are TRBV5-6 and TRBJ2-3; 11 positions match TRBD2. The CDR3 length is 17 residues. Germline loops: CDR1 SGHDT, CDR2 YYEEEE. J gave up 0 bases and V 0 bases, and 3 bases lay outside the gene matches. In DNA, the CDR3 is TGTGCCAGCAGCTTGGCGGGACTAGCGGTAAGCACAGATACGCAGTATTTT. As protein: CASSLAGLAVSTDTQYF. Full variable domain (outside the CDR3, taken from reference TRBV5-6 and TRBJ2-3): DAGVTQSPTHLIKTRGQQVTLRCSPKSGHDTVSWYQQALGQGPQFIFQYYEEEERQRGNFPDRFSGHQFPNYSSELNVNALLLGDSALYLCASSLAGLAVSTDTQYFGPGTRLTVL.

The chain links TRBV6-6 to TRBJ2-7, with D possibly matching TRBD1 (5 bases). The ends were cut back, 5 bases at V and 0 bases at J, with 14 bases in the middle. The CDR3 runs to 15 residues. Germline V gives CDR1 MNHNY, CDR2 SVGAGI (reference sequence). This chain's CDR3 is CASSGQGRHSYEQYF. In nucleotides, the CDR3 is TGTGCCAGCAGTGGCCAGGGTAGGCACTCCTACGAGCAGTACTTC.

This CDR3 reads CASSIGLAGAYEQYF. CDR3 nucleotides: TGTGCCAGCAGTATAGGACTAGCGGGAGCGTACGAGCAGTACTTC. This rearrangement joins TRBV2 to TRBJ2-7; 13 nucleotides align to TRBD2. The trim removed 5 bases at V and 4 bases at J, leaving 5 bases unmatched. Germline V gene sequence: CDR1 SNHLY, CDR2 FYNNEI. This CDR3 contains 15 residues.

The rearrangement uses TRBV18 and TRBJ2-1; possibly TRBD2 for D (5 bases). The germline V and J ends were trimmed by 0 bases and 7 bases, with 13 bases remaining between them. Germline-derived CDR1 and CDR2 are KGHSH and LQKENI. This CDR3 is built from 15 residues. In DNA form, the CDR3 reads TGTGCCAGCTCACCACCGGGCGGAGGTGAGAATGAGCAGTTCTTC. It yields the protein CASSPPGGGENEQFF. Drawing the rest from reference TRBV18 and TRBJ2-1, the complete variable domain is NAGVMQNPRHLVRRRGQEARLRCSPMKGHSHVYWYRQLPEEGLKFMVYLQKENIIDESGMPKERFSAEFPKEGPSILRIQQVVRGDSAAYFCASSPPGGGENEQFFGPGTRLTVL.

The chain links TRBV29-1 to TRBJ2-4, with D tentatively TRBD2 (5 bases). The CDR3 spans 13 residues. Germline V CDR1 and CDR2: SQVTM, ANQGSEA. Trimming took 4 bases from V and 3 from J, leaving 10 bases between them. CDR3 nucleotides: TGCAGCGTTGTTGTAGGGAGCAAAAACATTCAGTACTTC. Amino acid sequence: CSVVVGSKNIQYF.

As concerns this clone: Germline and junction disagree at one end, which may indicate a read error. The chain couples TRBV7-3 to TRBJ2-7; TRBD1 might be the D (6 bases). This CDR3 is 12 amino acids long. CDR1 is SGHTA, CDR2 FQGTGA, per germline. Here the CDR3 DNA reads TGTGCCAGCAGCGACGCCACAGGGAGTGTTGCCTTC. Translating gives CASSDATGSVAF. The complete variable domain, with remaining parts taken from reference TRBV7-3 and TRBJ2-7, reads GAGVSQTPSNKVTEKGKYVELRCDPISGHTALYWYRQSLGQGPEFLIYFQGTGAADDSGLPNDRFFAVRPEGSVSTLKIQRTERGDSAVYLCASSDATGSVAFGPGTRLTVT.

V usage is TRBV28 and J usage is TRBJ2-6; 8 bases align to TRBD1. There are 19 residues in the CDR3. Germline assignment: CDR1 MDHEN and CDR2 SYDVKM. With V trimmed by 5 bases and J by 0 bases, 12 bases remained unmatched. The CDR3 reads CASSIPPTGVSSGANVLTF. The CDR3, as DNA: TGTGCCAGCAGTATTCCGCCGACAGGGGTGAGCTCTGGGGCCAACGTCCTGACTTTC.

The CDR3 nucleotides read TGTGCCAGCAGCCGTTCCGGGACAGCCTACAATGAGCAGTTCTTC. This encodes CASSRSGTAYNEQFF. The rearrangement uses TRBV7-9 and TRBJ2-1, with 7 bases identical to TRBD1. The CDR3 totals 15 residues. The V gene's germline CDR1 is SEHNR and CDR2 FQNEAQ (reference sequence). The J segment lost 2 bases and the V segment lost 5 bases, leaving 6 bases of the junction unmatched.

The chain has TRBV7-9 and TRBJ2-3; 10 bases match TRBD1. V lost 4 bases and J lost 4; bases outside the gene matches: 8. CDR1 SEHNR and CDR2 FQNEAQ come from the germline V gene (reference sequence). This CDR3 region has 16 residues. The CDR3 DNA is TGTGCCAGCAGCTCGGTCGCGGGACAGGGGTCAGATACGCAGTATTTT. Translated, it gives CASSSVAGQGSDTQYF.

This clone turned up a few times. The chain joins TRBV4-2 to TRBJ1-1, with 8 nucleotides matching TRBD1. The junction had 8 bases not matched to a gene; V was cut back by 3 bases and J by 5 bases. Germline V gene sequence: CDR1 LGHNA, CDR2 YNFKEQ. The CDR3 extends over 15 amino acids. For the CDR3, the DNA is TGTGCCAGCAGCCAGGTTCAGGGGGCAGGAACTGAAGCTTTCTTT. Residues: CASSQVQGAGTEAFF.

The chain links TRBV6-5 to TRBJ2-7; no clear D gene. V lost 0 bases to trimming and J lost 3 bases, with 9 bases between them. The CDR3 extends over 14 amino acids. The germline V gene has CDR1 MNHEY and CDR2 SVGAGI. CDR3 nucleotides: TGTGCCAGCAGTTACTCGAACTCCAACTACGAGCAGTACTTC. Translated, it gives CASSYSNSNYEQYF.

There are a few counts of this clone. The chain couples TRBV5-1 to TRBJ2-2, with D maybe TRBD1 (6 bases). The CDR3 spans 14 residues. CDR1 is SGHRS, CDR2 YFSETQ, per germline. The V gene lost 3 bases and the J gene lost 8 bases, with 14 bases spanning the gap. In DNA, the CDR3 is TGCGCCAGCAGCTCAGGACAGCCCGGGGGGGAGCTGTTTTTT. Its protein is CASSSGQPGGELFF. Full variable domain (missing parts from reference TRBV5-1 and TRBJ2-2): KAGVTQTPRYLIKTRGQQVTLSCSPISGHRSVSWYQQTPGQGLQFLFEYFSETQRNKGNFPGRFSGRQFSNSRSEMNVSTLELGDSALYLCASSSGQPGGELFFGEGSRLTVL.

The chain has TRBV2 and TRBJ2-7; 8 bases are a match to TRBD2. Trimming at V came to 5 bases and at J to 5 bases, leaving 5 bases not matched to a gene. This CDR3 has 13 residues. Germline lookup yields CDR1 SNHLY and CDR2 FYNNEI. The CDR3 reads CASSRTSRDEQYF. The CDR3 nucleotides are TGTGCCAGCAGTCGGACTAGCCGGGACGAGCAGTACTTC. The whole variable domain, filled in from reference TRBV2 and TRBJ2-7, reads EPEVTQTPSHQVTQMGQEVILRCVPISNHLYFYWYRQILGQKVEFLVSFYNNEISEKSEIFDDQFSVERPDGSNFTLKIRSTKLEDSAMYFCASSRTSRDEQYFGPGTRLTVT.

On this clone itself: The same CDR3 can be traced to other DNA sequences in this sample. The gene calls are TRBV28 and TRBJ2-7; D uncertain. The V end lost 3 bases, the J end lost 3 bases, and 6 bases lay between the germline ends. CDR1 is MDHEN, CDR2 SYDVKM, per germline. The CDR3 runs 12 residues. In DNA form, the CDR3 reads TGTGCCAGCAGTTTGGCTAGCTACGAGCAGTACTTC. This encodes CASSLASYEQYF.

This chain links TRBV10-3 with TRBJ2-5; 9 bases agree with TRBD2. CDR1 and CDR2 (germline): ENHRY, SYGVKD. The trim removed 10 bases at V and 5 bases at J, leaving 14 bases unmatched. CDR3 length equals 15 residues. The chain's CDR3 is CATAPGTSQKETQYF. The CDR3 DNA follows: TGTGCCACTGCCCCCGGGACTAGCCAAAAGGAGACCCAGTACTTC.